The 24 T cell receptor beta chains below come from one sample, sequenced in a study of graft-versus-host responses after intestinal transplantation. This table comes from immunoSEQ multiplex PCR, and its TCRdb copy is limited to in-frame clones, with some not included. Among about 36,000 clones listed, approximately 93% were seen once. For these receptors, no antigen is known. Sample: unstimulated CD4+ T cells sorted from spleen or lymph node cells, taken before transplant. Receptors were obtained from a human donor who was the organ donor for an intestinal transplant.

V is TRBV27 and J is TRBJ2-2, with 10 bases aligning to TRBD2. The CDR3 consists of 17 residues. In germline, CDR1 is MNHEY, CDR2 SMNVEV (reference sequence). The J segment lost 3 bases and the V segment lost 7 bases, leaving 11 bases of the junction unmatched. As DNA, the CDR3 is TGTGCCAGCACCCTTCTTAGCGGGGGGCCCCACACCGGGGAGCTGTTTTTT. Residues: CASTLLSGGPHTGELFF.

This sequence joins TRBV29-1 and TRBJ1-6; 11 positions match TRBD1. Germline V lookup: CDR1 SQVTM, CDR2 ANQGSEA. CDR3 length: 13 amino acids. V shed 6 bases and J 7 bases; nucleotides not matched to a gene: 2. CDR3 sequence: CSVGQGANSPLHF. In DNA form, the CDR3 reads TGCAGCGTCGGACAGGGGGCGAATTCACCCCTCCACTTT.

The gene calls are TRBV4-3 and TRBJ2-6, with D possibly matching TRBD2 (6 bases). Germline CDR1 LGHNA, CDR2 YSLEER. This CDR3 comprises 17 residues. Trimming took 3 bases from V and 1 from J, leaving 13 bases between them. CDR3 in amino acids: CASSQVGGFSGANVLTF. In nucleotides, the CDR3 is TGCGCCAGCAGCCAGGTTGGGGGGTTTTCTGGGGCCAACGTCCTGACTTTC.

The chain carries TRBV30 and TRBJ1-1; D gene uncertain. V was trimmed by 5 bases and J by 4 bases, leaving 20 bases between them. The germline CDR1 and CDR2 sequences are GTSNPN and SVGIG (reference sequence). The CDR3 sequence is 15 residues long. In DNA form, the CDR3 reads TGTGCCTGGGGCGCCGGCAAGGTGGTTATCACTGAAGCTTTCTTT. It specifies CAWGAGKVVITEAFF.

The V and J genes are TRBV9 and TRBJ2-2, with D possibly TRBD1 on 6 matching bases. Trimming removed 0 bases from V and 5 bases from J, with 14 bases in between. The CDR3 is made up of 16 amino acids. Germline V CDR1 and CDR2: SGDLS, YYNGEE. In DNA form, the CDR3 reads TGTGCCAGCAGCGTAGTCAACAGGGTAGGAACCGGGGAGCTGTTTTTT. It encodes CASSVVNRVGTGELFF.

The chain has TRBV5-6 and TRBJ1-2; no firm D call. This CDR3 region has 15 residues. Trimming pared 4 bases from V and 7 bases from J, leaving 20 bases between. From germline, CDR1 is SGHDT and CDR2 YYEEEE. CDR3 sequence: CASSETLEPTSGYTF. For the CDR3, the DNA is TGTGCCAGCAGCGAGACTTTGGAACCCACGAGTGGCTACACCTTC.

The chain couples TRBV27 to TRBJ1-6; possible D gene TRBD1, 5 bases. V was pared by 1 base and J by 0 bases, with 13 bases between. The CDR3 extends over 18 amino acids. CDR1 and CDR2 (germline): MNHEY, SMNVEV (reference sequence). The chain's CDR3 is CASSLWGPGTSYNSPLHF. The CDR3 DNA reads as TGTGCCAGCAGTTTATGGGGCCCGGGAACCTCCTATAATTCACCCCTCCACTTT.

The J gene is TRBJ1-1, the V gene TRBV6-5, with no clear D. V was pared by 6 bases and J by 6 bases, with 8 bases between. This CDR3 has 11 amino acids. CDR1 is MNHEY and CDR2 is SVGAGI in the germline V gene. CDR3: CASRSRAEAFF. In DNA form, the CDR3 reads TGTGCCAGCAGATCACGGGCTGAAGCTTTCTTT.

This chain joins TRBV5-4 and TRBJ1-2; D gene uncertain. Trimming removed 6 bases from V and 4 bases from J, with 22 bases in between. The CDR3 extends over 16 amino acids. The germline V gene has CDR1 SGHNT and CDR2 YYREEE (reference sequence). CDR3 sequence (DNA): TGTGCCAGCATCAGCCTCTTACCAGGAAAGACCTATGGCTACACCTTC. This translates into CASISLLPGKTYGYTF.

This chain links TRBV5-4 with TRBJ1-2; D uncertain. CDR3 length: 12 amino acids. Trimming stripped 1 base from V and 1 base from J, with 2 bases between. Germline V gene data show CDR1 as SGHNT and CDR2 as YYREEE (reference sequence). CDR3 region: CASSLNNYGYTF. CDR3 DNA: TGTGCCAGCAGCTTGAATAACTATGGCTACACCTTC.

V usage is TRBV7-2 and J usage is TRBJ2-3; TRBD2 agrees at 12 bases. Germline V lookup: CDR1 SGHTA, CDR2 FQGNSA. Trimming cost V 5 bases and J 6 bases; bases outside gene matches: 15. There are 18 residues in the CDR3. In DNA form, the CDR3 reads TGTGCCAGCAGCGACCGGCCGCTAGCGGGGGGGCGCGGGGATACGCAGTATTTT. Protein product: CASSDRPLAGGRGDTQYF.

This chain connects TRBV9 to TRBJ1-1, with a tentative D call TRBD1 (6 bases). V lost 8 bases and J 6 bases, leaving 17 bases between the germline ends. The germline V gene encodes CDR1 SGDLS and CDR2 YYNGEE. This CDR3 comprises 13 residues. The CDR3 bases are TGTGCCAGTCAACGGGGGGAGGGGGCTGAAGCTTTCTTT. Translation gives CASQRGEGAEAFF. Full variable domain (remainder filled in from reference TRBV9 and TRBJ1-1): DSGVTQTPKHLITATGQRVTLRCSPRSGDLSVYWYQQSLDQGLQFLIQYYNGEERAKGNILERFSAQQFPDLHSELNLSSLELGDSALYFCASQRGEGAEAFFGQGTRLTVV.

This clone was picked up one time. This chain uses TRBV4-1 with TRBJ2-1; D is possibly TRBD2 (6 bases). The CDR3 consists of 16 residues. Trimming removed 0 bases at V and 7 bases at J, with 16 bases between. Germline lookup yields CDR1 MGHRA and CDR2 YSYEKL. The CDR3 sequence: CASSQEGGVGINEQFF. For the CDR3, the DNA is TGCGCCAGCAGCCAAGAAGGAGGGGTGGGAATAAATGAGCAGTTCTTC.

The chain combines TRBV2 with TRBJ2-3; perhaps TRBD1 as D (5 bases). This CDR3 comprises 14 residues. The germline gives CDR1 SNHLY, CDR2 FYNNEI. Trimming left V 6 bases short and J 4 bases short, with 14 bases between. This CDR3 is CASRAGRIADTQYF. The CDR3 bases are TGTGCCAGCAGAGCAGGGCGTATCGCAGATACGCAGTATTTT. Full variable domain (outside the CDR3, taken from reference TRBV2 and TRBJ2-3): EPEVTQTPSHQVTQMGQEVILRCVPISNHLYFYWYRQILGQKVEFLVSFYNNEISEKSEIFDDQFSVERPDGSNFTLKIRSTKLEDSAMYFCASRAGRIADTQYFGPGTRLTVL.

V is TRBV6-1 and J is TRBJ2-7; D unresolved. Germline V gene sequence: CDR1 MNHNS, CDR2 SASEGT. V lost 7 bases and J 2 bases, leaving 9 bases between the germline ends. This CDR3 contains 12 residues. CDR3 in amino acids: CASTQTPYEQYF. In DNA form, the CDR3 reads TGTGCCAGCACCCAGACACCCTACGAGCAGTACTTC.

The chain uses TRBV4-3 and TRBJ1-4; 11 bases line up with TRBD1. Trimming cost V 5 bases and J 8 bases; bases outside gene matches: 7. There are 15 residues in the CDR3. Germline values: CDR1 LGHNA, CDR2 YSLEER. CDR3 bases: TGCGCCAGCAGCTTTCACCGGGACAGGGGGGAAAAACTGTTTTTT. Encoded protein: CASSFHRDRGEKLFF.

DNA of the CDR3: TGTGCCAGCAGTTATTACGGCCCCCTGCATGGCTACACCTTC. The encoded protein is CASSYYGPLHGYTF. J is TRBJ1-2 and V is TRBV6-5; D ambiguous. V was cut by 3 bases and J by 6 bases, with 14 bases left in between. Germline V gene sequence: CDR1 MNHEY, CDR2 SVGAGI. CDR3 length equals 14 residues.

The chain carries TRBV6-5 and TRBJ2-7; TRBD1 matches 8 bases. Germline CDR1 and CDR2: MNHEY and SVGAGI. Trimming at V came to 6 bases and at J to 1 base, leaving 8 bases not matched to a gene. The CDR3 runs to 15 residues. The CDR3: CASSRGQGWSYEQYF. CDR3 DNA sequence: TGTGCCAGCAGCCGAGGACAGGGTTGGTCCTACGAGCAGTACTTC.

This chain connects TRBV2 to TRBJ2-7, with D perhaps TRBD2 (5 bases). The V and J ends lost 8 bases and 0 bases respectively, with 20 bases between them. CDR3 length: 16 amino acids. Germline CDR1 is SNHLY and CDR2 is FYNNEI. This CDR3 is CASGRGQRSSSYEQYF. The CDR3 DNA reads TGTGCCAGCGGTCGCGGGCAGCGGAGCTCCTCCTACGAGCAGTACTTC.

The rearrangement links TRBV9 to TRBJ1-1, with D perhaps matching TRBD1 (5 bases). V dropped 4 bases and J dropped 4 bases, with 14 bases sitting between them. Per germline, CDR1 SGDLS and CDR2 YYNGEE. This CDR3 has 14 residues. CDR3 nucleotide sequence: TGTGCCAGCAGCATTGGGGGGACGGGCACTGAAGCTTTCTTT. It codes for CASSIGGTGTEAFF.

V and J are TRBV30 and TRBJ2-1; 11 bases are a match to TRBD2. There are 16 residues in the CDR3. J was trimmed by 8 bases and V by 2 bases; bases with no gene match: 11. Germline CDR1 reads GTSNPN; CDR2 reads SVGIG (reference sequence). The CDR3 protein is CAWSLRSGLAVDEQFF. As DNA, the CDR3 is TGTGCCTGGAGTCTACGATCGGGACTAGCGGTCGATGAGCAGTTCTTC. The variable domain in full, with the rest retrieved from reference TRBV30 and TRBJ2-1, is SQTIHQWPATLVQPVGSPLSLECTVEGTSNPNLYWYRQAAGRGLQLLFYSVGIGQISSEVPQNLSASRPQDRQFILSSKKLLLSDSGFYLCAWSLRSGLAVDEQFFGPGTRLTVL.

V and J are TRBV19 and TRBJ2-5; 9 bases are shared with TRBD2. CDR1 is LNHDA, CDR2 SQIVND, per germline (reference sequence). There are 16 residues in the CDR3. Trimming at V came to 2 bases and at J to 1 base, leaving 5 bases not matched to a gene. CDR3 amino acids: CASSILSGGPQETQYF. CDR3 nucleotide sequence: TGTGCCAGTAGTATATTAAGCGGGGGGCCCCAAGAGACCCAGTACTTC.

The rearrangement uses TRBV10-1 and TRBJ1-5; D is undetermined. This CDR3 has 12 residues. Germline CDR1 WNHNN, CDR2 SYGVQD (reference sequence). CDR3 in DNA: TGCGCTGGGTTGTCCGAGCATCAGCCCCAGCATTTT. This codes for CAGLSEHQPQHF.

V usage is TRBV21-1 and J usage is TRBJ2-3; the table calls TRBD1, which could not be checked here. TRBV21-1 is a known pseudogene. This CDR3 region has 16 residues. The CDR3 is CASYIGGRSSTDTQYF. Written as DNA, the CDR3 is TGTGCCAGCTACATAGGGGGCCGCTCTAGCACAGATACGCAGTATTTT.